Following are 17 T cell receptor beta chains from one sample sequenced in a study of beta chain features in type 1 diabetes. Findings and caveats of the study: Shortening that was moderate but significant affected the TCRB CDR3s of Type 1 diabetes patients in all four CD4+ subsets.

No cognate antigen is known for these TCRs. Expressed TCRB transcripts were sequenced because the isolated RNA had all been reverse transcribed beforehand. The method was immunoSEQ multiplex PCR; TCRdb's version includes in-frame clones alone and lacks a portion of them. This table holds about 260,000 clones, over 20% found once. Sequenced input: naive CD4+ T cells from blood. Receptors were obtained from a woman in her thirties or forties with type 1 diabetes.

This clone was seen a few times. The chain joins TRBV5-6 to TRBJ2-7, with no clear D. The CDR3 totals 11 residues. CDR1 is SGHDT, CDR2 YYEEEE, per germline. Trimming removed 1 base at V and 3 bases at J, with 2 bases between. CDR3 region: CASSLYYEQYF. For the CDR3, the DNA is TGTGCCAGCAGCTTGTACTACGAGCAGTACTTC.

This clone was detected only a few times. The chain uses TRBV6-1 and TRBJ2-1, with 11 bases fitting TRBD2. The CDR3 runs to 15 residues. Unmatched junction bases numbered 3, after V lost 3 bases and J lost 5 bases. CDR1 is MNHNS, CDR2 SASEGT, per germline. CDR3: CASSEGLAVNNEQFF. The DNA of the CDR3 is TGTGCCAGCAGTGAGGGACTAGCGGTTAACAATGAGCAGTTCTTC.

Here the CDR3 reads CASSGYSPGTDTQYF. In nucleotides, the CDR3 is TGTGCCAGCAGCGGCTATAGCCCGGGGACAGATACGCAGTATTTT. The chain uses TRBV27 and TRBJ2-3; D might be TRBD2 (5 bases). V gave up 6 bases and J gave up 3 bases, with 16 bases separating them. Germline V gene lookup returns CDR1 MNHEY and CDR2 SMNVEV (reference sequence). The CDR3 length is 15 residues.

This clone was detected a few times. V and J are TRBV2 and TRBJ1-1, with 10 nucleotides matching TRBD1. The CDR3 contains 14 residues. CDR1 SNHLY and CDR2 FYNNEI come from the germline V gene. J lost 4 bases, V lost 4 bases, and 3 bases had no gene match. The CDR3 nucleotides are TGTGCCAGCAGTGGACAGGGGGCGGTCACTGAAGCTTTCTTT. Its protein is CASSGQGAVTEAFF. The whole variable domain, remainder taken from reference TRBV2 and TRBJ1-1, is EPEVTQTPSHQVTQMGQEVILRCVPISNHLYFYWYRQILGQKVEFLVSFYNNEISEKSEIFDDQFSVERPDGSNFTLKIRSTKLEDSAMYFCASSGQGAVTEAFFGQGTRLTVV.

The CDR3 loop is CASSYSLAGDFEQFF. The CDR3 DNA follows: TGTGCCAGCAGTTACAGCCTAGCGGGGGACTTTGAGCAGTTCTTC. V gene TRBV6-5 combines with J gene TRBJ2-1; 10 bases map to TRBD2. Germline CDR1 reads MNHEY; CDR2 reads SVGAGI. With V trimmed by 2 bases and J by 9 bases, 7 bases remained unmatched. The CDR3 extends over 15 amino acids.

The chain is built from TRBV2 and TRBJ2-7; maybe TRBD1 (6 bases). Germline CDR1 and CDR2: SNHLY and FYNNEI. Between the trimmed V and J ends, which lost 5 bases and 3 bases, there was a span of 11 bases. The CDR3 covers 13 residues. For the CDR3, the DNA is TGTGCCAGCAGTCCGGACAGTGTCTACGAGCAGTACTTC. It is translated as CASSPDSVYEQYF. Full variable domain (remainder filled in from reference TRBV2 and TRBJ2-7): EPEVTQTPSHQVTQMGQEVILRCVPISNHLYFYWYRQILGQKVEFLVSFYNNEISEKSEIFDDQFSVERPDGSNFTLKIRSTKLEDSAMYFCASSPDSVYEQYFGPGTRLTVT.

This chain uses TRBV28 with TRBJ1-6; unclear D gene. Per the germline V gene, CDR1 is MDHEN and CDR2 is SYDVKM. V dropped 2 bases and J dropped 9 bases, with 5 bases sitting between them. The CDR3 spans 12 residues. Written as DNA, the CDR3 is TGTGCCAGCAGTTTAAGAGGTTCACCCCTCCACTTT. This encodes CASSLRGSPLHF.

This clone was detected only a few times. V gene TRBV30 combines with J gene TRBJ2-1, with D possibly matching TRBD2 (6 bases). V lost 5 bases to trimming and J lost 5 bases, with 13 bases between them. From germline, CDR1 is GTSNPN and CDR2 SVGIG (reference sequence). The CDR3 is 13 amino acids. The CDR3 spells CAWGGGGNNEQFF. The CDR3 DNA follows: TGTGCCTGGGGTGGTGGGGGGAACAATGAGCAGTTCTTC.

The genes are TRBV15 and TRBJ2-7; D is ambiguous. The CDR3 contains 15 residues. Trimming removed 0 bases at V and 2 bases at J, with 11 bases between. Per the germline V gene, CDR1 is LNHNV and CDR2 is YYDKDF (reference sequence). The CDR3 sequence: CATSREPRNPYEQYF. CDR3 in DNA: TGTGCCACCAGCAGAGAACCCAGAAATCCCTACGAGCAGTACTTC.

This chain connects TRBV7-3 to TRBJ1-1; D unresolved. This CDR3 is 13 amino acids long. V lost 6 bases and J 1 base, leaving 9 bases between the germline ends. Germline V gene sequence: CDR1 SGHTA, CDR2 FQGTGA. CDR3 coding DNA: TGTGCCAGCAGACCAGGCCAGAACACTGAAGCTTTCTTT. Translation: CASRPGQNTEAFF.

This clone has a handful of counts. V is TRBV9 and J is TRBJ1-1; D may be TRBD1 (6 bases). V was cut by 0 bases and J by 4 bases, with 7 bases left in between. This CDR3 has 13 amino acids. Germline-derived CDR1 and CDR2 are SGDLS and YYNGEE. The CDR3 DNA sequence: TGTGCCAGCAGCGTAGCGGACAGCACTGAAGCTTTCTTT. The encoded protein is CASSVADSTEAFF. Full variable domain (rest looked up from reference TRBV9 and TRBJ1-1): DSGVTQTPKHLITATGQRVTLRCSPRSGDLSVYWYQQSLDQGLQFLIQYYNGEERAKGNILERFSAQQFPDLHSELNLSSLELGDSALYFCASSVADSTEAFFGQGTRLTVV.

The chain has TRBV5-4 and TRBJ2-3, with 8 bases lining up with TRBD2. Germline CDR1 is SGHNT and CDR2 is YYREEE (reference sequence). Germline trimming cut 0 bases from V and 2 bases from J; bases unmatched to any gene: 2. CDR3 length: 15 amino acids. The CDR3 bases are TGTGCCAGCAGCTTGGCCGGGGGGGTCACAGATACGCAGTATTTT. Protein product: CASSLAGGVTDTQYF.

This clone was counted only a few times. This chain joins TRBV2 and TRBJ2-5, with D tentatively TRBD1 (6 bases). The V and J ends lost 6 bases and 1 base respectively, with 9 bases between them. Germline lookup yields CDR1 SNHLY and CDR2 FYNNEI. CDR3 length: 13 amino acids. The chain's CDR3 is CASRKDSQETQYF. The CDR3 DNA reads TGTGCCAGCAGAAAGGACAGCCAAGAGACCCAGTACTTC.

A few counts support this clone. CDR3 nucleotides: TGTGCCAGCAGTCCCGGACAGGGGGCCGTCGGAGCTTTCTTT. Protein product: CASSPGQGAVGAFF. The rearrangement links TRBV27 to TRBJ1-1, with 11 bases matching TRBD1. The CDR3 covers 14 residues. CDR1 MNHEY and CDR2 SMNVEV come from the germline V gene (reference sequence). The trim removed 5 bases at V and 10 bases at J, leaving 9 bases unmatched.

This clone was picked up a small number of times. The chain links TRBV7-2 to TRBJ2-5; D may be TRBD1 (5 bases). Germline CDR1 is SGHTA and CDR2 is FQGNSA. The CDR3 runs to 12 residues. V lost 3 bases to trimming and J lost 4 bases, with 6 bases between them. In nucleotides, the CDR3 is TGTGCCAGCAGCTTCCAGGGAGAGACCCAGTACTTC. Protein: CASSFQGETQYF.

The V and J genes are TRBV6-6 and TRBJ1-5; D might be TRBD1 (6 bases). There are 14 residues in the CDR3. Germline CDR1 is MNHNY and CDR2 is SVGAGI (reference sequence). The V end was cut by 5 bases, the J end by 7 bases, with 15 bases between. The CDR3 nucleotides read TGTGCCAGCAGTGGGGGCCAGGGTTTGCAGCCCCAGCATTTT. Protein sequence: CASSGGQGLQPQHF.

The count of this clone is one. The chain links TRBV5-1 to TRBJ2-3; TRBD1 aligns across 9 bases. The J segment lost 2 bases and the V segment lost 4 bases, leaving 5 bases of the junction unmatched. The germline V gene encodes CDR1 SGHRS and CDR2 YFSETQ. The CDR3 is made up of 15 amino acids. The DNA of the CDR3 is TGCGCCAGCAGCGCCGGACAGGGGTTCACAGATACGCAGTATTTT. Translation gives CASSAGQGFTDTQYF.